A single T cell receptor beta chain is shown here with its context. Germline V lookup: CDR1 SGDLS, CDR2 YYNGEE. This CDR3 spans 16 amino acids. Trimming cost V 3 bases and J 2 bases, with 16 bases left between them. The sample is drawn from a study of Graves' ophthalmopathy and Graves' hyperthyroidism. On the study more broadly: Peripheral blood was collected at initial diagnosis, before any treatment.

Uncontrolled infections, other autoimmune diseases, pregnancy or lactation barred patients from enrollment. Orbital computed tomography, thyroid ultrasound, TRAb, serum thyroxine and clinical symptoms formed the basis of diagnosis. The PBMCs were taken from under 12 ml of fresh peripheral blood. RNA transcripts were the template, and TCR beta CDR3 regions were amplified from them. The first round was an RT-PCR with HTBI primers, and the second round was a multiplex PCR. TCRdb passed the multiplex PCR reads through MiXCR, listing each CDR3 protein once. Altogether hundreds of thousands of distinct CDR3 sequences are present, about two fifths being singletons, with the ten largest covering under 3.5%.

This clonotype originated in an adult man with Graves' ophthalmopathy. The chain is built from TRBV9 and TRBJ2-3; weak D call: TRBD2 (6 bases). The material sequenced was peripheral blood. The CDR3 region has the DNA TGTGCCAGCAGCGAGGGAGGAGGGGTGACCACAGATACGCAGTATTTT. Translation gives CASSEGGGVTTDTQYF. Variable domain in full (rest from reference TRBV9 and TRBJ2-3): DSGVTQTPKHLITATGQRVTLRCSPRSGDLSVYWYQQSLDQGLQFLIQYYNGEERAKGNILERFSAQQFPDLHSELNLSSLELGDSALYFCASSEGGGVTTDTQYFGPGTRLTVL.